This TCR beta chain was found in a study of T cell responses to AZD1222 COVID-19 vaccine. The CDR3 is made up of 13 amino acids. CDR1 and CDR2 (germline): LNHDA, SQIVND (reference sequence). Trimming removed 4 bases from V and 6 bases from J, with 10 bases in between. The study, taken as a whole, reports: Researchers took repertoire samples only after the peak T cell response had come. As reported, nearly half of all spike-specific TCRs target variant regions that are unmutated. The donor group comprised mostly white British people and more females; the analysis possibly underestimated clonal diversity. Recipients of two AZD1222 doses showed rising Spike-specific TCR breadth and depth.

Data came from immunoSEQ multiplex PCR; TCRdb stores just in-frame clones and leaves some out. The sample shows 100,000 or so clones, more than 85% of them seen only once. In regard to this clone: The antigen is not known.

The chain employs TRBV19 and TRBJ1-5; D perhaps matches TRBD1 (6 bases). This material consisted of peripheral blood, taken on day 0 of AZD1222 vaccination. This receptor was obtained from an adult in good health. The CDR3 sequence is CASSNREGQPQHF. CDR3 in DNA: TGTGCCAGTAGTAACAGGGAGGGTCAGCCCCAGCATTTT.